This T cell receptor (beta chain) was sequenced in a study of CD8+ T cells in alopecia areata. As for this clone: Antigen unknown.

Once RNA had been extracted, it was reverse transcribed into cDNA to act as the sequencing template. TCRdb keeps only in-frame clones here, not all; method: immunoSEQ multiplex PCR. The sample consists of around 120,000 clones, 58% of them appearing once. The CDR3 is 13 residues long. Germline V lookup: CDR1 SQVTM, CDR2 ANQGSEA. The V gene lost 5 bases and the J gene lost 0 bases, with 10 bases spanning the gap. As to treatment: oral pan-JAK inhibitor, 5-10 mg twice daily. Findings and caveats of the study: Whereas mice showed it more clearly, TCR sharing across patients was murkier, possibly because of HLA.

The genes are TRBV29-1 and TRBJ1-1; D is perhaps TRBD1 (5 bases). The source was CD8+ T cells sorted from blood, collected at week 4, from a patient treated with tofacitinib. This receptor was identified in a human donor with alopecia areata. The CDR3 sequence is CSVKTAMNTEAFF. DNA for the CDR3: TGCAGCGTTAAGACAGCTATGAACACTGAAGCTTTCTTT. The full variable domain, completed using reference TRBV29-1 and TRBJ1-1, is SAVISQKPSRDICQRGTSLTIQCQVDSQVTMMFWYRQQPGQSLTLIATANQGSEATYESGFVIDKFPISRPNLTFSTLTVSNMSPEDSSIYLCSVKTAMNTEAFFGQGTRLTVV.